The entry below describes one TCR beta chain. This record comes from a study of blood T cell repertoires in COVID-19. Turning to the study itself: Samples taken during acute and convalescent COVID-19 were collected in the United States, Italy and Spain.

Here immunoSEQ multiplex PCR was the method, and the copy in TCRdb shows in-frame clones only, minus some. This table holds approximately 130,000 clones, roughly four fifths found once. V lost 7 bases and J lost 6, with 12 bases in between. In germline, CDR1 is DFQATT, CDR2 SNEGSKA (reference sequence). The length of the CDR3 is 11 residues. This clonotype was obtained from a man aged 35 to 55 with active or convalescent COVID-19. The sample was peripheral blood. The V gene is TRBV20-1, the J gene TRBJ1-2; weak D call: TRBD1 (5 bases). The CDR3 loop reads CSVRGFDGYTF. The CDR3 region has the DNA TGCAGTGTACGGGGGTTCGATGGCTACACCTTC.